Shown below are 23 T cell receptor beta chains from a single sample sequenced in a study of early T cells in non-severe SARS-CoV-2 infection. MiXCR, run by TCRdb on the 5' RACE reads, gives a single entry per CDR3 protein. The data show tens of thousands of distinct CDR3 sequences, about 12% seen once. The sample here was whole blood, taken at baseline. The receptor source for this set is an adult who was a healthcare worker with PCR-confirmed SARS-CoV-2 infection or an uninfected control (not recorded which). The donor label of this sample is uncertain.

This clonotype came up a few times. The V gene is TRBV6-6, the J gene TRBJ1-5, with D possibly TRBD1 on 6 matching bases. From germline, CDR1 is MNHNY and CDR2 SVGAGI (reference sequence). This CDR3 is built from 18 residues. V lost 2 bases and J lost 0, with 17 bases in between. Here the CDR3 reads CASSYGWRGYNSNQPQHF. The CDR3 DNA follows: TGTGCCAGCAGTTACGGATGGAGGGGGTATAATAGCAATCAGCCCCAGCATTTT.

The chain employs TRBV4-3 and TRBJ2-3; 12 nucleotides line up with TRBD2. CDR3 length equals 16 residues. The V and J ends lost 0 bases and 10 bases, in that order; junction bases with no gene match: 8. Germline V gene lookup returns CDR1 LGHNA and CDR2 YSLEER. The CDR3 DNA follows: TGCGCCAGCAGCCAAGATGCGGCTAGCGGGGGGGCGGCGCAGTATTTT. It yields the protein CASSQDAASGGAAQYF.

This clonotype was seen a few times. The chain recombines TRBV4-2 with TRBJ2-7; D unclear. The CDR3 loop spans 13 amino acids. V was shortened by 4 bases and J by 5 bases, with 12 bases between the two germline ends. Germline V lookup: CDR1 LGHNA, CDR2 YNFKEQ. The CDR3 DNA is TGTGCCAGCAGCCTCCGAACAAGAGACGAGCAGTACTTC. It translates to CASSLRTRDEQYF.

This clonotype was picked up many times. This chain joins TRBV21-1 and TRBJ2-1; the D call of TRBD2 is as the table states it, not checked on the DNA. TRBV21-1 is assigned pseudogene status. The CDR3 spans 16 residues. CDR3 region: CASSKLASGGMNEQFF. CDR3 in DNA: TGTGCCAGCAGCAAACTTGCTAGCGGGGGGATGAATGAGCAGTTCTTC.

This clonotype was detected a few times. The chain is built from TRBV4-3 and TRBJ1-5; 9 bases are a match to TRBD1. From germline, CDR1 is LGHNA and CDR2 YSLEER. This CDR3 contains 15 residues. With 0 bases clipped from V and 7 bases from J, the junction kept 4 bases outside the gene matches. The CDR3: CASSQDTGGRQPQHF. The CDR3 nucleotides are TGCGCCAGCAGCCAAGATACAGGGGGCAGGCAGCCCCAGCATTTT.

This clonotype has more than one count but fewer than ten. J is TRBJ1-2 and V is TRBV6-1; 9 positions match TRBD1. V gave up 8 bases and J gave up 4 bases; unmatched junction bases: 14. CDR1 and CDR2 from the germline V gene are MNHNS and SASEGT. There are 16 residues in the CDR3. This chain's CDR3 is CASFSPDRGLVYGYTF. The CDR3 DNA sequence: TGTGCCAGCTTTTCCCCGGACAGGGGATTAGTCTATGGCTACACCTTC.

This chain uses TRBV5-5 with TRBJ2-2; D not resolved. V lost 7 bases and J lost 6, with 19 bases in between. This CDR3 region has 15 residues. The germline V gene encodes CDR1 SGHKS and CDR2 YYEKEE (reference sequence). The CDR3 here is CASSPLGWVAGELFF. The CDR3 DNA reads as TGTGCCAGCTCCCCCCTCGGGTGGGTAGCCGGGGAGCTGTTTTTT.

This clonotype was seen repeatedly, ten times or more. The chain is built from TRBV4-3 and TRBJ1-1; no clear D. This CDR3 comprises 14 residues. Trimming cost V 0 bases and J 1 base, with 6 bases left between them. Germline V CDR1 and CDR2: LGHNA, YSLEER. The CDR3 nucleotides are TGCGCCAGCAGCCAAGAGGGTGCGAACACTGAAGCTTTCTTT. It is translated as CASSQEGANTEAFF.

This clonotype showed up just a few times. The J gene is TRBJ2-7, the V gene TRBV7-2; 13 nucleotides line up with TRBD2. The junction had 10 bases not matched to a gene; V was cut back by 4 bases and J by 7 bases. CDR3 length equals 16 residues. The germline V gene encodes CDR1 SGHTA and CDR2 FQGNSA. DNA of the CDR3: TGTGCCAGCAGCTATGGGACTAGCGGGACCTCGGAAGAGCAGTACTTC. Translated, it gives CASSYGTSGTSEEQYF.

J is TRBJ2-7 and V is TRBV6-5, with D possibly being TRBD1 (5 bases). The CDR3 length is 11 residues. Trimming stripped 2 bases from V and 6 bases from J, with 5 bases between. The V gene's germline CDR1 is MNHEY and CDR2 SVGAGI. CDR3 nucleotide sequence: TGTGCCAGCAGTTACAGGGGCGAGCAGTACTTC. It specifies CASSYRGEQYF.

This clonotype occurred a few times. The chain employs TRBV6-4 and TRBJ2-2, with 7 nucleotides matching TRBD2. Germline values: CDR1 MRHNA, CDR2 SNTAGT. The CDR3 is made up of 15 amino acids. V lost 5 bases to trimming and J lost 0 bases; unmatched junction nucleotides: 3. CDR3 nucleotides: TGTGCCAGCAGTCCGGGACTATCGAACACCGGGGAGCTGTTTTTT. Amino acids: CASSPGLSNTGELFF.

In its sample, this clonotype was seen a few times. V gene TRBV5-1 combines with J gene TRBJ2-7; no clear D. The CDR3 totals 11 residues. CDR1 and CDR2 (germline): SGHRS, YFSETQ. The V gene lost 0 bases and the J gene lost 5 bases, with 3 bases spanning the gap. CDR3 bases: TGCGCCAGCAGCTTGGTGGACGAGCAGTACTTC. Residues: CASSLVDEQYF.

This rearrangement joins TRBV4-3 to TRBJ2-7; D is unclear. The length of the CDR3 is 13 residues. The ends were cut back, 0 bases at V and 9 bases at J, with 12 bases in the middle. The germline V gene encodes CDR1 LGHNA and CDR2 YSLEER. The CDR3 loop is CASSQDRTLAQYF. The DNA for the CDR3 is TGCGCCAGCAGCCAAGATAGGACCTTAGCGCAGTACTTC.

This chain connects TRBV6-1 to TRBJ2-3; TRBD1 matches at 8 bases. The J segment lost 0 bases and the V segment lost 5 bases, leaving 4 bases of the junction unmatched. This CDR3 region has 15 residues. The germline gives CDR1 MNHNS, CDR2 SASEGT. The CDR3 spells CASSRTGISTDTQYF. The CDR3, as DNA: TGTGCCAGCAGTCGGACAGGGATAAGCACAGATACGCAGTATTTT.

This clonotype was recorded many times. CDR3 sequence reads: CASSAAGVYEQYF. The DNA of the CDR3 is TGTGCCAGCAGTGCGGCAGGAGTCTACGAGCAGTACTTC. The chain has TRBV25-1 and TRBJ2-7; D unresolved. V lost 4 bases to trimming and J lost 3 bases, with 10 bases between them. Germline V gives CDR1 MGHDK, CDR2 SYGVNS. The CDR3 has 13 amino acids.

This clonotype has just a few counts. V usage is TRBV14 and J usage is TRBJ2-2; D unresolved. The CDR3 covers 16 residues. The V gene's germline CDR1 is SGHDN and CDR2 FVKESK. Trimming stripped 0 bases from V and 0 bases from J, with 8 bases between. CDR3 region: CASSQEATPNTGELFF. The DNA of the CDR3 is TGTGCCAGCAGCCAAGAAGCGACACCGAACACCGGGGAGCTGTTTTTT.

This clonotype was recorded many times. The chain couples TRBV7-9 to TRBJ2-2; D is ambiguous. The length of the CDR3 is 12 residues. V lost 7 bases, J lost 7 bases, and 10 bases lay in between. The germline CDR1 and CDR2 sequences are SEHNR and FQNEAQ (reference sequence). CDR3 DNA: TGTGCCAGCATCCGCGTCGGCGGGGAGCTGTTTTTT. The encoded protein is CASIRVGGELFF.

J is TRBJ1-2 and V is TRBV7-2; D is unresolved. This CDR3 spans 17 amino acids. CDR1 SGHTA and CDR2 FQGNSA come from the germline V gene. The V gene lost 4 bases and the J gene lost 5 bases, with 23 bases spanning the gap. The CDR3, as DNA: TGTGCCAGCAGCTCCTCCTCTACCCGGGCCGACCCTTATGGCTACACCTTC. It yields the protein CASSSSSTRADPYGYTF.

The rearrangement links TRBV5-1 to TRBJ2-2; the D gene is possibly TRBD1 (5 bases). The CDR3 is 13 residues long. V gave up 3 bases and J gave up 7 bases, with 10 bases separating them. Germline-derived CDR1 and CDR2 are SGHRS and YFSETQ. This chain's CDR3 is CASSSGPGGELFF. In DNA form, the CDR3 reads TGCGCCAGCAGCTCAGGGCCGGGCGGGGAGCTGTTTTTT. The variable domain in full, with the rest retrieved from reference TRBV5-1 and TRBJ2-2, is KAGVTQTPRYLIKTRGQQVTLSCSPISGHRSVSWYQQTPGQGLQFLFEYFSETQRNKGNFPGRFSGRQFSNSRSEMNVSTLELGDSALYLCASSSGPGGELFFGEGSRLTVL.

This clonotype showed up just a few times. V and J are TRBV7-3 and TRBJ2-1; D perhaps matches TRBD1 (5 bases). Germline CDR1 is SGHTA and CDR2 is FQGTGA. The CDR3 is 14 residues long. V lost 2 bases to trimming and J lost 10 bases, with 15 bases between them. The CDR3 sequence: CASSLPGRGREQFF. As DNA, the CDR3 is TGTGCCAGCAGCTTACCTGGTAGGGGTAGGGAGCAGTTCTTC.

Ten or more counts support this clonotype. This sequence joins TRBV14 and TRBJ1-1; TRBD1 is a possible D gene (5 bases). In germline, CDR1 is SGHDN, CDR2 FVKESK. The CDR3 contains 13 residues. V lost 1 base to trimming and J lost 6 bases, with 9 bases between them. The CDR3 bases are TGTGCCAGCAGCCAAGTAGCGGGGGCTGAAGCTTTCTTT. Encoded protein: CASSQVAGAEAFF.

This clonotype has only a few counts. The chain is built from TRBV20-1 and TRBJ1-4, with TRBD1 identical over 11 bases. From germline, CDR1 is DFQATT and CDR2 SNEGSKA (reference sequence). V was pared by 1 base and J by 0 bases, with 10 bases of the junction left unmatched. The CDR3 totals 19 residues. The CDR3 nucleotides read TGCAGTGCTAGAGCCGCCGCTGGACAGGGGGCAACAACTAATGAAAAACTGTTTTTT. It is translated as CSARAAAGQGATTNEKLFF.

This clonotype came up many times. The chain recombines TRBV4-1 with TRBJ2-3; D is possibly TRBD2 (6 bases). The CDR3 totals 16 residues. Germline V lookup: CDR1 MGHRA, CDR2 YSYEKL. The V end was cut by 4 bases, the J end by 1 base, with 15 bases between. The CDR3 sequence is CASSPLPPSGTDTQYF. In DNA, the CDR3 is TGCGCCAGCAGCCCCCTCCCCCCTAGCGGCACAGATACGCAGTATTTT.